These 2 T cell receptor beta chains share one sample of origin, sequenced in a study of cytomegalovirus exposure and HLA in healthy donors. Primers: 60 Vbeta forward and 13 Jbeta reverse. Using immunoSEQ multiplex PCR, the repertoire was profiled, and TCRdb retains in-frame clones only, with some absent. Counted here are approximately 77,000 clones, roughly 80% occurring once; the ten biggest clones make up approximately 4.5%. Sequences were obtained from PBMCs. These receptors came from a man aged 40-49 years in good health and CMV-seronegative.

The rearrangement joins TRBV28 to TRBJ2-7, with unresolved D. The V gene's germline CDR1 is MDHEN and CDR2 SYDVKM. Trimming took 3 bases from V and 3 from J, leaving 9 bases between them. The CDR3 is 13 residues long. The CDR3 region is CASSLGSYYEQYF. CDR3 bases: TGTGCCAGCAGTTTGGGCAGCTACTACGAGCAGTACTTC.

The V gene is TRBV4-1, the J gene TRBJ2-1; D is undetermined. Germline assignment: CDR1 MGHRA and CDR2 YSYEKL. CDR3 length: 14 residues. V was clipped by 4 bases and J by 4 bases, with 11 bases between them. CDR3: CASSPLPEYNEQFF. Here the CDR3 DNA reads TGCGCCAGCAGCCCCCTACCGGAGTACAATGAGCAGTTCTTC.